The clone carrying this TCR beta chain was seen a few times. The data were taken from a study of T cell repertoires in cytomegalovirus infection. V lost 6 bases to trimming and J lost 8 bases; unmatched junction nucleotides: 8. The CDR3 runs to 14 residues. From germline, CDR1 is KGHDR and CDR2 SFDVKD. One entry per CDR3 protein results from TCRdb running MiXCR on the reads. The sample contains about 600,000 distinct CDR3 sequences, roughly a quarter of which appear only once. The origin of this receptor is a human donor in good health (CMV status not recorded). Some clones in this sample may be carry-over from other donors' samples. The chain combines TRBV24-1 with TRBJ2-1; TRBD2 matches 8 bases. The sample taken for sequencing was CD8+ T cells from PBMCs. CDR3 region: CATSSGGLTDEQFF. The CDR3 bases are TGTGCCACCAGTAGCGGGGGCCTCACAGATGAGCAGTTCTTC.